What follows are 17 T cell receptor beta chains derived from one specimen sequenced in a study of lymphopenia after photon versus proton radiotherapy. TCRdb keeps only in-frame clones here, not all; method: immunoSEQ multiplex PCR. The data contain approximately 21,000 clones, less than 85% of them singletons. This sample comprised peripheral blood, obtained from a patient treated with photon-based radiotherapy. These receptors were obtained from a man aged 60 to 69 with pancreatic cancer.

The J gene is TRBJ1-3, the V gene TRBV18, with D unresolved. Germline lookup yields CDR1 KGHSH and CDR2 LQKENI. V dropped 6 bases and J dropped 4 bases, with 7 bases sitting between them. This CDR3 region has 12 residues. The CDR3 spells CASSPQGNTIYF. The CDR3 region has the DNA TGTGCCAGCTCGCCCCAGGGAAACACCATATATTTT.

The chain employs TRBV18 and TRBJ2-1, with D tentatively TRBD1 (5 bases). Looked up from germline, CDR1 is KGHSH and CDR2 is LQKENI. V was pared by 1 base and J by 6 bases, with 10 bases between. The CDR3 runs 14 residues. The CDR3: CASSPRAGRNEQFF. As DNA, the CDR3 is TGTGCCAGCTCACCACGCGCAGGGCGCAATGAGCAGTTCTTC.

V gene TRBV29-1 combines with J gene TRBJ2-2, with D unresolved. Germline values: CDR1 SQVTM, CDR2 ANQGSEA. The CDR3 is made up of 13 amino acids. Trimming cost V 6 bases and J 6 bases, with 14 bases left between them. This CDR3 is CSVVQTLPGELFF. CDR3 nucleotide sequence: TGCAGCGTAGTACAGACCCTGCCCGGGGAGCTGTTTTTT.

The chain recombines TRBV10-1 with TRBJ1-3; possible D gene TRBD1, 5 bases. CDR3 size: 16 residues. The germline V gene has CDR1 WNHNN and CDR2 SYGVQD (reference sequence). The germline V and J ends were trimmed by 0 bases and 0 bases, with 9 bases remaining between them. DNA for the CDR3: TGCGCCAGCAGTGAGTCGGGGCGGCACTCTGGAAACACCATATATTTT. It is translated as CASSESGRHSGNTIYF.

The chain is built from TRBV18 and TRBJ2-7, with D perhaps matching TRBD1 (5 bases). The germline gives CDR1 KGHSH, CDR2 LQKENI. This CDR3 is 12 amino acids long. The V end lost 2 bases, the J end lost 3 bases, and 5 bases lay between the germline ends. This CDR3 reads CASSPRGYEQYF. CDR3 bases: TGTGCCAGCTCACCAAGGGGCTACGAGCAGTACTTC. Looking up the rest from reference TRBV18 and TRBJ2-7 gives the full variable domain: NAGVMQNPRHLVRRRGQEARLRCSPMKGHSHVYWYRQLPEEGLKFMVYLQKENIIDESGMPKERFSAEFPKEGPSILRIQQVVRGDSAAYFCASSPRGYEQYFGPGTRLTVT.

The chain carries TRBV5-4 and TRBJ2-1; D not resolved. Germline V gene sequence: CDR1 SGHNT, CDR2 YYREEE (reference sequence). Trimming stripped 4 bases from V and 3 bases from J, with 5 bases between. This CDR3 is built from 12 residues. CDR3 nucleotide sequence: TGTGCCAGCAGCCAAGACTACAATGAGCAGTTCTTC. Protein sequence: CASSQDYNEQFF.

This chain links TRBV29-1 with TRBJ2-3; TRBD2 matches at 9 bases. Germline assignment: CDR1 SQVTM and CDR2 ANQGSEA. After removal of 7 bases from V and 4 bases from J, the junction contained 9 bases not matched to a gene. This CDR3 is 14 amino acids long. The CDR3 reads CSAGQGLAADTQYF. The CDR3 DNA is TGCAGCGCTGGCCAGGGACTAGCAGCAGATACGCAGTATTTT.

This chain uses TRBV12-2 with TRBJ1-5; TRBD1, as called in the table, went unchecked against the DNA. TRBV12-2 is a pseudogene locus. There are 16 residues in the CDR3. CDR3 sequence: CASSYRSCNGNQPQHF. Here the CDR3 DNA reads TGTGCCAGCAGCTACAGGAGTTGCAATGGCAATCAGCCCCAGCATTTT.

The V call is TRBV30, the J call TRBJ2-7; D not certain. The V and J ends lost 7 bases and 6 bases respectively, with 25 bases between them. The germline gives CDR1 GTSNPN, CDR2 SVGIG (reference sequence). The CDR3 is 15 residues long. The CDR3 DNA reads TGTGCCTCAAGCCCCGCACTGGGTCCAATGCCCGAGCAGTACTTC. Protein: CASSPALGPMPEQYF.

The CDR3 DNA is TGTGCCAGCAGTTTACCCCACGGGGGTCAGGGTGAGCAGTTCTTC. Amino acids: CASSLPHGGQGEQFF. V usage is TRBV27 and J usage is TRBJ2-1, with a tentative D call TRBD2 (6 bases). Per germline, CDR1 MNHEY and CDR2 SMNVEV (reference sequence). The CDR3 is 15 amino acids. Trimming stripped 2 bases from V and 9 bases from J, with 17 bases between.

The rearrangement links TRBV5-6 to TRBJ2-5; D gene uncertain. V lost 2 bases, J lost 7 bases, and 6 bases lay in between. Germline values: CDR1 SGHDT, CDR2 YYEEEE. There are 11 residues in the CDR3. The CDR3 protein is CASSFLGTQYF. In DNA, the CDR3 is TGTGCCAGCAGCTTTCTCGGGACCCAGTACTTC.

This clone was seen only a few times. The CDR3 here is CASSAPNSREDYEQYF. The CDR3 DNA reads as TGTGCCAGCAGCGCCCCCAACAGCAGGGAAGACTACGAGCAGTACTTC. The chain employs TRBV6-4 and TRBJ2-7; weak D call: TRBD1 (5 bases). Deletions cut 6 bases from V and 3 bases from J, with 21 bases between. The germline V gene encodes CDR1 MRHNA and CDR2 SNTAGT. This CDR3 is 16 amino acids long.

The CDR3 reads CAWRGDYSYNEQFF. CDR3 sequence (DNA): TGTGCCTGGAGGGGGGACTACTCCTACAATGAGCAGTTCTTC. V gene TRBV30 combines with J gene TRBJ2-1; 7 nucleotides match TRBD2. V gave up 3 bases and J gave up 0 bases; unmatched junction bases: 2. Germline values: CDR1 GTSNPN, CDR2 SVGIG (reference sequence). The CDR3 is 14 amino acids.

V is TRBV21-1 and J is TRBJ1-1. TRBV21-1 is a pseudogene locus. This CDR3 spans 14 amino acids. The CDR3 reads CASSKYPKYSKAFF. The CDR3 DNA follows: TGTGCCAGCAGCAAATACCCCAAGTATTCGAAAGCTTTCTTT.

This clone turned up a few times. The rearrangement joins TRBV12-5 to TRBJ1-2, with TRBD1 as a possible D gene (6 bases). CDR1 is LGHNT and CDR2 is FRNRAP in the germline V gene. The CDR3 runs 13 residues. V was clipped by 5 bases and J by 5 bases, with 12 bases between them. The DNA of the CDR3 is TGTGCTAGTGGTCCACGACAGGAATATGGCTACACCTTC. Amino acid sequence: CASGPRQEYGYTF.

CDR3 region: CASSLEQIYEQYF. The CDR3 region has the DNA TGCGCCAGCAGCTTGGAACAGATCTACGAGCAGTACTTC. V usage is TRBV5-1 and J usage is TRBJ2-7; D uncertain. With 0 bases removed from V and 3 bases from J, the gap between germline ends came to 7 bases. In germline, CDR1 is SGHRS, CDR2 YFSETQ. The CDR3 is 13 residues long.

The J gene is TRBJ2-3, the V gene TRBV18, with D tentatively TRBD2 (5 bases). The CDR3 extends over 14 amino acids. With 7 bases removed from V and 2 bases from J, the gap between germline ends came to 13 bases. Germline CDR1 and CDR2: KGHSH and LQKENI. CDR3 sequence: CASCPTTTTDTQYF. DNA for the CDR3: TGTGCCAGCTGTCCGACTACGACCACAGATACGCAGTATTTT.